This TCR beta chain was documented in a study of CD8+CD57+ T cells in acquired aplastic anemia. The V gene's germline CDR1 is ENHRY and CDR2 SYGVKD. The V and J ends lost 8 bases and 4 bases respectively, with 14 bases between them. The CDR3 spans 13 residues. By flow cytometry, patients selected for sequencing had shown an expansion of CD8+CD57+ cells. Researchers used genomic DNA as the template to profile TCR beta VDJ and CDR3. Using its own MiXCR run on the reads, TCRdb lists one record per CDR3 protein. The top ten hold around 3.2% of the sample, which has 150,000 to 200,000 distinct CDR3 sequences, 40% to 55% seen once.

This TCR came from a human donor with aplastic anemia. The chain combines TRBV10-3 with TRBJ1-1; possible D gene TRBD1, 6 bases. Sequenced input: sorted CD4+, CD8+, or CD8+CD57+ T cells (not recorded which) from PBMCs. The CDR3 DNA sequence: TGTGCCATCGCTTTAACAGGGAGCACTGAAGCTTTCTTT. Translation: CAIALTGSTEAFF.